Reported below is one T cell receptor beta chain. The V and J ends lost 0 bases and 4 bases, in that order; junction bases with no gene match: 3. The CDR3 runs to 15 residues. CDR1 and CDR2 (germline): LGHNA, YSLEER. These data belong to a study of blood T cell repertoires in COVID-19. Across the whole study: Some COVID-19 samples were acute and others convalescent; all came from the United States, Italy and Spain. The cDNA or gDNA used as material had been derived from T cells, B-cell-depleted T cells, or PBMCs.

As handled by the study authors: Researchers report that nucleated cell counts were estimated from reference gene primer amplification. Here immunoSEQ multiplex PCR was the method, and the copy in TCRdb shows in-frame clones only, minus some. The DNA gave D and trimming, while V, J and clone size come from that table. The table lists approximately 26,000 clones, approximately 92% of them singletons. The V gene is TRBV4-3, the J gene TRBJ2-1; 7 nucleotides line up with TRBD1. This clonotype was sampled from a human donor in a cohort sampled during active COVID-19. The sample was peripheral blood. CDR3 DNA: TGCGCCAGCAGCCAAGAGGACAGGACATACAATGAGCAGTTCTTC. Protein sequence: CASSQEDRTYNEQFF.